These 32 T cell receptor beta chains originate from one sample sequenced in a study of HIV-infected patients and healthy controls. About 480 ng RNA was reverse transcribed with alpha and beta constant-region primers. Alpha and beta chain libraries were made separately by chain-specific third strand synthesis with multiplexing indices. TCRdb re-called the 5' RACE reads through MiXCR, storing one row per CDR3 protein. This table has more than 10,000 distinct CDR3 sequences, around 8% appearing once. The repertoire came from unfractionated whole blood and reflected all unsorted peripheral T cells. Sequencing was done on a sample of blood. These receptors came from an adult in good health.

Relative to its sample, this clonotype is medium-sized. This chain connects TRBV12-3 or TRBV12-4 to TRBJ2-3; 8 nucleotides agree with TRBD2. Germline trimming cut 6 bases from V and 7 bases from J; bases unmatched to any gene: 9. CDR3 length: 14 amino acids. The CDR3 spells CASRASGGPNTQYF. CDR3 in DNA: TGTGCCAGCAGAGCGTCGGGAGGGCCGAATACGCAGTATTTT.

Within the sample, this clonotype is medium-sized. V usage is TRBV6-5 and J usage is TRBJ2-1; 13 bases match TRBD2. The length of the CDR3 is 17 residues. After removal of 6 bases from V and 6 bases from J, the junction contained 11 bases not matched to a gene. From germline, CDR1 is MNHEY and CDR2 SVGAGI. CDR3 coding DNA: TGTGCCAGCAGAAGACTAGCGGGGGGAGGAGGACGCAATGAGCAGTTCTTC. Its protein is CASRRLAGGGGRNEQFF.

The rearrangement uses TRBV2 and TRBJ2-6; no firm D call. Trimming cost V 7 bases and J 1 base, with 2 bases left between them. Germline loops: CDR1 SNHLY, CDR2 FYNNEI. The CDR3 runs 12 residues. CDR3 nucleotides: TGTGCCAGCAATTCTGGGGCCAACGTCCTGACTTTC. Amino acid sequence: CASNSGANVLTF.

By frequency in the sample, this clonotype is medium-sized. The chain uses TRBV4-2 and TRBJ2-5, with D perhaps TRBD1 or TRBD2 (5 bases each). This CDR3 has 15 residues. V shed 1 base and J shed 2 bases, with 11 bases lying between them. Germline V gene sequence: CDR1 LGHNA, CDR2 YNFKEQ. CDR3 nucleotides: TGTGCCAGCAGCCAAGGAGGGGCGATTCAAGAGACCCAGTACTTC. Its protein product is CASSQGGAIQETQYF.

This clonotype was detected ten times or more. The chain couples TRBV5-6 to TRBJ2-5; 11 bases fit TRBD1. V gave up 2 bases and J gave up 4 bases; unmatched junction bases: 4. The germline gives CDR1 SGHDT, CDR2 YYEEEE. This CDR3 is 15 amino acids long. The CDR3 is CASSLSGQGGETQYF. CDR3 in DNA: TGTGCCAGCAGCTTATCGGGACAGGGGGGAGAGACCCAGTACTTC.

By its share, this clonotype is medium-sized. The rearrangement joins TRBV7-2 to TRBJ1-1, with 7 bases fitting TRBD1. The CDR3 is 13 amino acids. Germline-derived CDR1 and CDR2 are SGHTA and FQGNSA. V was pared by 5 bases and J by 3 bases, with 3 bases of the junction left unmatched. The CDR3 DNA sequence: TGTGCCAGCAGCGCACAGGGGTACACTGAAGCTTTCTTT. Amino acids: CASSAQGYTEAFF.

The rearrangement uses TRBV6-5 and TRBJ2-2, with TRBD2 matching 12 bases. The CDR3 consists of 14 residues. V gave up 7 bases and J gave up 6 bases; unmatched junction bases: 3. The germline CDR1 and CDR2 sequences are MNHEY and SVGAGI. The CDR3 DNA reads TGTGCCAGCACTAGCGGGGGGGGGCCCGGGGAGCTGTTTTTT. Encoded protein: CASTSGGGPGELFF.

In this sample, this clonotype is medium-sized. The chain joins TRBV11-2 to TRBJ2-3; weak D call: TRBD1 (6 bases). The V gene lost 1 base and the J gene lost 11 bases, with 16 bases spanning the gap. The CDR3 is made up of 14 amino acids. Germline V gene lookup returns CDR1 SGHAT and CDR2 FQNNGV. The CDR3 DNA reads TGTGCCAGCAGCTTAGGGACCTCAGGGGCGCTGCAGTATTTT. Protein product: CASSLGTSGALQYF.

This clonotype ranks as medium-sized. The chain recombines TRBV6-5 with TRBJ1-1; D might be TRBD1 (5 bases). Trimming shortened V by 2 bases and J by 1 base, and 14 bases separated the two germline ends. The CDR3 contains 16 residues. Germline-derived CDR1 and CDR2 are MNHEY and SVGAGI. This chain's CDR3 is CASSYLAGQGNTEAFF. As DNA, the CDR3 is TGTGCCAGCAGTTACCTTGCCGGGCAGGGGAACACTGAAGCTTTCTTT.

This chain joins TRBV12-3 or TRBV12-4 and TRBJ1-3; 9 bases align to TRBD1. The CDR3 contains 21 residues. V dropped 1 base and J dropped 0; count of bases not matched to a gene: 16. For the CDR3, the DNA is TGTGCCAGCAGTTTAGTGATGGGTGGGACAGGGACCTCTGTCTCTGGAAACACCATATATTTT. This codes for CASSLVMGGTGTSVSGNTIYF.

By share, this clonotype ranks as medium-sized. This rearrangement joins TRBV28 to TRBJ1-1, with D possibly TRBD1 on 5 matching bases. The germline V gene has CDR1 MDHEN and CDR2 SYDVKM. This CDR3 spans 13 amino acids. Deletions cut 6 bases from V and 7 bases from J, with 15 bases between. The chain's CDR3 is CASSLGAPNEAFF. As DNA, the CDR3 is TGTGCCAGCAGCCTCGGGGCCCCGAATGAAGCTTTCTTT.

This clonotype was seen more than once but under ten times. This chain joins TRBV29-1 and TRBJ1-6; 7 bases map to TRBD1. The V and J ends lost 6 bases and 0 bases, in that order; junction bases with no gene match: 2. The CDR3 spans 14 residues. CDR1 and CDR2 (germline): SQVTM, ANQGSEA. As DNA, the CDR3 is TGCAGCGTCCGACAGGGCTCCTATAATTCACCCCTCCACTTT. This gives the protein CSVRQGSYNSPLHF.

The chain couples TRBV6-6 to TRBJ1-6, with TRBD1 matching 7 bases. CDR1 and CDR2 from the germline V gene are MNHNY and SVGAGI (reference sequence). V trimming: 7 bases; J trimming: 6 bases; junction bases outside the gene matches: 6. The CDR3 is made up of 14 amino acids. The CDR3 is CASNPGTANSPLHF. CDR3 bases: TGTGCCAGCAACCCCGGGACAGCTAATTCACCCCTCCACTTT.

This clonotype has ten or more counts. The V and J genes are TRBV12-3 or TRBV12-4 and TRBJ2-3; either TRBD1 or TRBD2 may supply D (5 bases each). The CDR3 has 13 amino acids. V was trimmed by 6 bases and J by 3 bases, leaving 10 bases between them. In nucleotides, the CDR3 is TGTGCCAGCAGAGACGAGGGGACAGATACGCAGTATTTT. The encoded protein is CASRDEGTDTQYF.

There are many counts of this clonotype. The genes are TRBV6-2 or TRBV6-3 and TRBJ2-1, with D perhaps matching TRBD2 (6 bases). Germline assignment: CDR1 MNHEY and CDR2 SVGEGT. The CDR3 length is 15 residues. Trimming took 2 bases from V and 7 from J, leaving 15 bases between them. The CDR3 protein is CASSYRGLKLNEQFF. DNA of the CDR3: TGTGCCAGCAGTTACAGGGGACTTAAATTAAATGAGCAGTTCTTC.

By proportion, this clonotype is medium-sized (0.01 to 0.1%). The chain couples TRBV5-1 to TRBJ1-2; no clear D. The CDR3 covers 14 residues. CDR1 and CDR2 (germline): SGHRS, YFSETQ. V lost 0 bases to trimming and J lost 1 base, with 7 bases between them. The DNA of the CDR3 is TGCGCCAGCAGCTTGGGAGTCGGTAACTATGGCTACACCTTC. The encoded protein is CASSLGVGNYGYTF.

In this sample, this clonotype is medium-sized (0.01 to 0.1%). The V gene is TRBV29-1, the J gene TRBJ2-5; a weak D match, TRBD1 (6 bases). Between the trimmed V and J ends, which lost 7 bases and 5 bases, there was a span of 11 bases. The germline V gene has CDR1 SQVTM and CDR2 ANQGSEA. The CDR3 is 11 amino acids. CDR3 loop: CSARQAETQYF. Written as DNA, the CDR3 is TGCAGCGCGCGACAGGCGGAGACCCAGTACTTC.

This clonotype qualifies as medium-sized. The chain has TRBV2 and TRBJ2-3; 10 nucleotides align to TRBD1. The germline CDR1 and CDR2 sequences are SNHLY and FYNNEI. The CDR3 has 14 amino acids. V lost 10 bases and J lost 4; bases outside the gene matches: 8. Here the CDR3 reads CATNRDRGPDTQYF. The CDR3, as DNA: TGTGCCACCAATCGGGACAGGGGACCAGATACGCAGTATTTT.

In this sample, this clonotype is medium-sized. The chain combines TRBV12-3 or TRBV12-4 with TRBJ1-5; no firm D call. There are 15 residues in the CDR3. The V end lost 0 bases, the J end lost 4 bases, and 10 bases lay between the germline ends. CDR3: CASSLALGGNQPQHF. The CDR3 DNA is TGTGCCAGCAGTTTAGCGCTTGGAGGGAATCAGCCCCAGCATTTT.

Ten or more counts support this clonotype. The chain links TRBV12-3 or TRBV12-4 to TRBJ2-1; D possibly matches TRBD1 or TRBD2 (5 bases each). Trimming left V 3 bases short and J 2 bases short, with 11 bases between. The CDR3 contains 15 residues. In DNA form, the CDR3 reads TGTGCCAGCAGTTTTCTGGGACCCCCCTACAATGAGCAGTTCTTC. This codes for CASSFLGPPYNEQFF.

By share, this clonotype ranks as medium-sized. The rearrangement uses TRBV24-1 and TRBJ2-4; 12 bases line up with TRBD1. Germline loops: CDR1 KGHDR, CDR2 SFDVKD. V was pared by 6 bases and J by 1 base, with 6 bases of the junction left unmatched. This CDR3 contains 17 residues. The CDR3 sequence: CATSKGGQGAAKNIQYF. The CDR3 DNA reads as TGTGCCACCAGTAAAGGGGGACAGGGGGCGGCCAAAAACATTCAGTACTTC.

This clonotype was seen repeatedly, ten times or more. The chain is built from TRBV9 and TRBJ1-4; weak D call: TRBD1 (6 bases). Germline CDR1 SGDLS, CDR2 YYNGEE. This CDR3 is built from 15 residues. V shed 0 bases and J shed 7 bases, with 13 bases lying between them. As DNA, the CDR3 is TGTGCCAGCAGCGTAGTGCAGGGGATGGGTGAAAAACTGTTTTTT. Its translation is CASSVVQGMGEKLFF.

This clonotype was seen at least ten times. V gene TRBV6-1 combines with J gene TRBJ2-2, with D possibly being TRBD1 or TRBD2 (5 bases each). The CDR3 is made up of 17 amino acids. Per the germline V gene, CDR1 is MNHNS and CDR2 is SASEGT. V was clipped by 6 bases and J by 0 bases, with 17 bases between them. The CDR3 protein is CASRRKRDRTNTGELFF. The DNA for the CDR3 is TGTGCCAGCAGACGCAAGAGGGACCGAACGAACACCGGGGAGCTGTTTTTT.

The sample holds many counts of this clonotype. The genes are TRBV6-1 and TRBJ2-7; tentative D call: TRBD2 (6 bases). The CDR3 is 15 residues long. Per the germline V gene, CDR1 is MNHNS and CDR2 is SASEGT. Trimming took 7 bases from V and 2 from J, leaving 18 bases between them. CDR3 sequence: CASTPFRDLTYEQYF. The CDR3 DNA reads as TGTGCCAGCACCCCATTCCGGGACTTAACCTACGAGCAGTACTTC.

In its sample, this clonotype was seen many times. This sequence joins TRBV5-1 and TRBJ1-5, with D tentatively TRBD1 (6 bases). Trimming removed 4 bases from V and 1 base from J, with 12 bases in between. There are 15 residues in the CDR3. The germline V gene encodes CDR1 SGHRS and CDR2 YFSETQ. CDR3 residues: CASSEWGGSNQPQHF. In DNA, the CDR3 is TGCGCCAGCAGCGAATGGGGGGGCAGCAATCAGCCCCAGCATTTT.

Ten or more counts support this clonotype. This chain connects TRBV11-2 to TRBJ2-2; the match to TRBD2 covers 7 bases. The CDR3 runs 15 residues. Germline values: CDR1 SGHAT, CDR2 FQNNGV. After removal of 2 bases from V and 2 bases from J, the junction contained 2 bases not matched to a gene. Here the CDR3 reads CASSLRGSNTGELFF. CDR3 sequence (DNA): TGTGCCAGCAGCTTACGCGGGAGTAACACCGGGGAGCTGTTTTTT.

Comments on this clonotype: A much larger clone is a single base away; this may be a read error. The V and J genes are TRBV5-6 and TRBJ2-5; D not resolved. With 0 bases removed from V and 3 bases from J, the gap between germline ends came to 9 bases. This CDR3 has 14 amino acids. The germline V gene has CDR1 SGHDT and CDR2 YYEEEE. The CDR3 DNA reads TGTGCCAGCAGCTTGGACAAGGCTGAAGAGACCCAGTACTTC. This translates into CASSLDKAEETQYF.

In this sample, this clonotype turned up many times. The chain joins TRBV5-1 to TRBJ2-1; no clear D gene. V was clipped by 3 bases and J by 6 bases, with 10 bases between them. In germline, CDR1 is SGHRS, CDR2 YFSETQ. This CDR3 is 13 amino acids long. CDR3 in amino acids: CASSSDAFNEQFF. CDR3 coding DNA: TGCGCCAGCAGCTCGGACGCCTTCAATGAGCAGTTCTTC.

This clonotype showed up just a few times. This chain connects TRBV12-3 or TRBV12-4 to TRBJ1-1; no reliable D call. V lost 5 bases, J lost 2 bases, and 12 bases lay in between. The length of the CDR3 is 14 residues. The CDR3 here is CASSPFGTNTEAFF. The CDR3 bases are TGTGCCAGCAGTCCGTTCGGCACCAACACTGAAGCTTTCTTT.

The chain has TRBV6-5 and TRBJ2-1; D tentatively fits TRBD1 or TRBD2 (6 bases each). Germline V gene sequence: CDR1 MNHEY, CDR2 SVGAGI. V shed 7 bases and J shed 3 bases, with 13 bases lying between them. This CDR3 region has 14 residues. DNA of the CDR3: TGTGCCAGCAATCGACAGGACTACTACAATGAGCAGTTCTTC. Protein product: CASNRQDYYNEQFF.

This clonotype was counted at least ten times. J is TRBJ1-1 and V is TRBV30, with D possibly being TRBD1 (5 bases). CDR1 is GTSNPN and CDR2 is SVGIG in the germline V gene (reference sequence). V dropped 5 bases and J dropped 1 base, with 11 bases sitting between them. The CDR3 is 13 amino acids. CDR3 residues: CAWSFTGNTEAFF. CDR3 DNA: TGTGCCTGGTCCTTTACAGGGAACACTGAAGCTTTCTTT.

By sample share, this clonotype is medium-sized. The chain is built from TRBV4-1 and TRBJ1-2; no clear D gene. Germline-derived CDR1 and CDR2 are MGHRA and YSYEKL. Trimming shortened V by 0 bases and J by 5 bases, and 7 bases separated the two germline ends. The CDR3 loop spans 13 amino acids. As DNA, the CDR3 is TGCGCCAGCAGCCAAGACAGCAGTTATGGCTACACCTTC. Protein: CASSQDSSYGYTF.